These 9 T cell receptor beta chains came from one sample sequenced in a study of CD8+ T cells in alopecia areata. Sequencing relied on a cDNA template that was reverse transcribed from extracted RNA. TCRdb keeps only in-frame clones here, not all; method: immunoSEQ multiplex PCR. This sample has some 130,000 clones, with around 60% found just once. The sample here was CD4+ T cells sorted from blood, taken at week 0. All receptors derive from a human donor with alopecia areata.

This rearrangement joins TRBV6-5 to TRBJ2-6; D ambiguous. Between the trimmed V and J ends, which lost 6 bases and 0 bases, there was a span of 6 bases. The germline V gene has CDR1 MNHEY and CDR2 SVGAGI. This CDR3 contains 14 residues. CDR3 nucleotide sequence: TGTGCCAGCAGCCAAAGCTCTGGGGCCAACGTCCTGACTTTC. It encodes CASSQSSGANVLTF.

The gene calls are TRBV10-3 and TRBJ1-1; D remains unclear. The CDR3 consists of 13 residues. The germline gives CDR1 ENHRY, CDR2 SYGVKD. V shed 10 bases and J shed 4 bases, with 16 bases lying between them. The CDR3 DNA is TGTGCCACCGCCCGAGGGCTGGGCACTGAAGCTTTCTTT. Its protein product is CATARGLGTEAFF.

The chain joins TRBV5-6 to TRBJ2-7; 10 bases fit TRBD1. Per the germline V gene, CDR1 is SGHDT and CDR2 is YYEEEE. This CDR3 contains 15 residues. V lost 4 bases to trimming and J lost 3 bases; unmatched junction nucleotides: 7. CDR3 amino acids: CASSPRDRGIYEQYF. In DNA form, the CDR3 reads TGTGCCAGCAGCCCAAGGGACAGGGGTATCTACGAGCAGTACTTC.

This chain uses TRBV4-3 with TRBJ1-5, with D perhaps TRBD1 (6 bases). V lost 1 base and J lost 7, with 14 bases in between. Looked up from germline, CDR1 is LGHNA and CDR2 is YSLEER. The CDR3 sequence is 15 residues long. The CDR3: CASSQAQGGGQPQHF. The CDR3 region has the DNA TGCGCCAGCAGCCAAGCACAGGGTGGCGGACAGCCCCAGCATTTT.

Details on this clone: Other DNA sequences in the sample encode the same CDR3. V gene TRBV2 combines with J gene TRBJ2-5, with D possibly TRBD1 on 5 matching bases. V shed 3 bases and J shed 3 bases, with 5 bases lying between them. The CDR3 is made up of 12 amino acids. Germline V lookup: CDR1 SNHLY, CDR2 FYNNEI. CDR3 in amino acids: CASSDREETQYF. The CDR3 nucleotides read TGTGCCAGCAGTGACAGGGAAGAGACCCAGTACTTC.

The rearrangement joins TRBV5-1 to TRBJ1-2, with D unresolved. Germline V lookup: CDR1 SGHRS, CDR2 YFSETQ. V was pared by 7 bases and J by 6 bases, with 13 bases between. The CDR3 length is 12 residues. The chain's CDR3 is CASRPEADGYTF. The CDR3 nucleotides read TGCGCCAGCCGCCCCGAGGCAGATGGCTACACCTTC.

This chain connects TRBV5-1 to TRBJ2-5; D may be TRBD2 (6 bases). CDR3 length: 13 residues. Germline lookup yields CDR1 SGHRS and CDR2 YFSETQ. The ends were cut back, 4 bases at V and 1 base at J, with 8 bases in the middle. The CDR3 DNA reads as TGCGCCAGCAGCGTTAGCGGCCAAGAGACCCAGTACTTC. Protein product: CASSVSGQETQYF.

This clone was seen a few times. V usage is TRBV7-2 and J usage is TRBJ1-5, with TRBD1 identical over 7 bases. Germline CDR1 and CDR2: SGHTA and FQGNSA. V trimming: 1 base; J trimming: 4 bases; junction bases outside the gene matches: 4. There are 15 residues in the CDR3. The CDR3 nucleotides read TGTGCCAGCAGCTTAGGGTTGGACAGGAATCAGCCCCAGCATTTT. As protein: CASSLGLDRNQPQHF.

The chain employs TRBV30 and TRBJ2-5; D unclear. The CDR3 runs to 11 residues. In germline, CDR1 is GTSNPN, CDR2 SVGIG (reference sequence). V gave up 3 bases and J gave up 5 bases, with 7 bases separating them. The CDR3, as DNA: TGTGCCTGGAGCCCTGGGGAGACCCAGTACTTC. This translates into CAWSPGETQYF.